This T cell receptor beta chain comes out of a study of cytomegalovirus exposure and HLA in healthy donors. Study-level results: In a later analysis, V- and J-gene trimming of beta chains associated with a DCLRE1C missense variant, replicated independently.

Note on this clone: Its antigen is currently unknown.

Primers for the PCR totalled 60 Vbeta and 13 Jbeta. Repertoires were generated with immunoSEQ multiplex PCR, while TCRdb's copy carries only in-frame clones and drops some. The data show 150,000 to 200,000 clones, around 80% seen once. V lost 4 bases, J lost 7 bases, and 12 bases stayed unmatched. The CDR3 spans 15 residues. Germline V gene data show CDR1 as LNHDA and CDR2 as SQIVND (reference sequence). The sequence was obtained from a man aged 18 to 35 in good health and CMV-seronegative. The sequencing sample was made of PBMCs. The chain is built from TRBV19 and TRBJ2-7; 8 bases fit TRBD1. CDR3 in DNA: TGTGCCAGTAGTACCACCGGGACAGGACCCCCGGAGCAGTACTTC. Translating it yields CASSTTGTGPPEQYF.